The T cell receptor beta chain described here comes from a study of cytomegalovirus exposure and HLA in healthy donors. Study-level background: The Caucasian-associated ancestry cluster contained around four fifths of the roughly 400 genotyped donors.

PCR was performed using 60 Vbeta and 13 Jbeta primers. Sequenced by immunoSEQ multiplex PCR; TCRdb stores in-frame clones only, minus some. The sample includes approximately 250,000 clones, approximately 85% of them seen just once. This TCR was sampled from a girl aged 2-9 years in good health and CMV-seronegative. Sequencing input: PBMCs.

The CDR3 region has the DNA TGTGCCAGCAGCTTGGATGTGGCAGGGCTGAACACTGAAGCTTTCTTT. This encodes CASSLDVAGLNTEAFF. The chain uses TRBV5-5 and TRBJ1-1; the D gene is possibly TRBD1 (5 bases). This CDR3 has 16 amino acids. Germline lookup yields CDR1 SGHKS and CDR2 YYEKEE (reference sequence). V was pared by 0 bases and J by 0 bases, with 12 bases between.